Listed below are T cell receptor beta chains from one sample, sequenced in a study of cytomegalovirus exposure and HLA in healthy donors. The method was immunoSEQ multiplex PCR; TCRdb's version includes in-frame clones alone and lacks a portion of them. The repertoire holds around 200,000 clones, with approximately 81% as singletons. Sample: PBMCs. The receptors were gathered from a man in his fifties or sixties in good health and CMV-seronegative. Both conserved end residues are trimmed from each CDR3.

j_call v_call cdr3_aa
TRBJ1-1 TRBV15 ATSIFQGVGTEAF
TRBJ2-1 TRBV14 ASSQVQGKYNEQF
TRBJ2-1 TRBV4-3 ASSQEGGSGYNEQF
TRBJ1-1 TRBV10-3 AITLTLDRMNTEAF
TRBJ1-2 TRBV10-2 ASSESTRSYGYT
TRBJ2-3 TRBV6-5 ASSYDWGLSDTQY
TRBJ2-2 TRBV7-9 ASSLRGGGTGELF
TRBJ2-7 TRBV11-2 ASSSDRGTYEQY
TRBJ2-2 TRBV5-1 ASSLERQGTGELF
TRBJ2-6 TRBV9 ASSVHWEGGANVLT
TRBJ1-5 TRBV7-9 SSSQVGQKNPIDQPQH
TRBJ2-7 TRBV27 ASSPHYEQY
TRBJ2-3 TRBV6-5 ASSYGGAEGDTQY
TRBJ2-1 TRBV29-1 SVDVPGGAGNEQF
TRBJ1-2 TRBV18 ASSSGTEGGYT
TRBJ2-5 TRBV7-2 ASRHFLRQLQETQY
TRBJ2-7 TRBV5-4 ASSGDKEQY
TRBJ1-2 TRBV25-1 ASSEPDRGVGYT
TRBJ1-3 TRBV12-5 ASGLGTGGNTIY
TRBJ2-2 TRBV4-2 ASSQEVLAGRTGELF
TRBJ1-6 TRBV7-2 ASSLAGGRYNSPLH
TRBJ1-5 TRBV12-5 ASGLVLAGSNQPQH
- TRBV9 ASSATGGLGYEQY
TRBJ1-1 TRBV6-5 ASSQPDRDTEAF
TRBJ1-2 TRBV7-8 ASSPHVDGYT
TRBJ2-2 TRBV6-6 ASRPNTGTGTGELF
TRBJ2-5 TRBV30 ACSFGGGQTQY
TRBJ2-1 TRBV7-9 SSSPPRPLSYNEQF
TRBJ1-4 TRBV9 ASSPREGGNEKLF
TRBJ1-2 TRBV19 ASSDGGSYGYT
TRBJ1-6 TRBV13 ASSLRTGVSPLH
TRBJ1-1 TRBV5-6 ASSFGGLNTEAF
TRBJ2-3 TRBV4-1 ASSQEEPSGLPVGEHRGTQY
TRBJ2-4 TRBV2 ASIGTGGNIQY
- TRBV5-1 ASSLTASSYEQY
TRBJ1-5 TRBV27 ASSPGGAPRSEPQH
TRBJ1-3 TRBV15 ATSRDPGGGNTIY
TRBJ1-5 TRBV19 ASSIPYQPQH
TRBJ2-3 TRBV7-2 ASSIGLAGDTQY
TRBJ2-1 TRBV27 HGDSNPKGGAF
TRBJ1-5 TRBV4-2 ASSQAQGEIQPQH
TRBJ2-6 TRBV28 ASREGTGGFGANVLT
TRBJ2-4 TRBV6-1 ASMGDILGKNIQY
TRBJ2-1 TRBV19 ASSIYGLAGEGEQF
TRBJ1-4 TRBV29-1 SARDSRNEKLF
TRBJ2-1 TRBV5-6 ASTSGGPSNEQF